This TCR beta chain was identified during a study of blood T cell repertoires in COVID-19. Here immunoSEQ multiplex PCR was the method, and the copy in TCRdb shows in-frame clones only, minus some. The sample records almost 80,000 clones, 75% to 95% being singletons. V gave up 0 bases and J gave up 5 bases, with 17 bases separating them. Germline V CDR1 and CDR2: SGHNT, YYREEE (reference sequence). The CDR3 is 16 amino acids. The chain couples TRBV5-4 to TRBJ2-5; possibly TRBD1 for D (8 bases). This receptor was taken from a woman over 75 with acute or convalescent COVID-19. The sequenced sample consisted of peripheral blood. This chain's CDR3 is CASSLEIGQGGETQYF. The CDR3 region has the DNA TGTGCCAGCAGCTTGGAGATCGGACAGGGAGGGGAGACCCAGTACTTC.